A selection of T cell receptor beta chains follows, all from one sample in a study of breast tumors, draining lymph nodes, adjacent tissues. Each CDR3 protein gets one entry after TCRdb re-called the multiplex PCR reads with MiXCR. The data show about 200,000 distinct CDR3 sequences, 25% to 40% seen once. Sequencing was done on a sample of axillary lymph node tissue. These receptors all stem from a female donor with breast cancer. Some clones in this sample may be carry-over from other donors' samples. Each CDR3 is given with its conserved first and last residue. A D gene is named only where the DNA matches it firmly. Clone sizes are given selectively: once, few, many, or a class where the clone is expanded.

D,length,V,size,J,DNA,CDR3
TRBD2,16,TRBV4-1,-,TRBJ2-1,TGCGCCAGCAGCCAGAGTAGGGCGGGGGGCCACAATGAGCAGTTCTTC,CASSQSRAGGHNEQFF
-,13,TRBV12-3/TRBV12-4,many,TRBJ1-3,TGTGCCAGCAGTTTTGTTAGAGGAAACACCATATATTTT,CASSFVRGNTIYF
TRBD1,14,TRBV6-5,many,TRBJ1-4,TGTGCCAGCAGTTCGTACAGGGGAGATGAAAAACTGTTTTTT,CASSSYRGDEKLFF
TRBD1,16,TRBV7-3,many,TRBJ1-5,TGTGCCAGCAGCTTTCGGGACAGGGGAGGTTTTCAGCCCCAGCATTTT,CASSFRDRGGFQPQHF
-,15,TRBV20-1,-,TRBJ1-4,TGCAGTGCTAGAGGTCGGGCGGGGGTAAGTGAAAAACTGTTTTTT,CSARGRAGVSEKLFF
-,13,TRBV19,-,TRBJ1-1,TGTGCCAGTAGCACACAGGACAACACTGAAGCTTTCTTT,CASSTQDNTEAFF
-,15,TRBV7-9,many,TRBJ1-2,TGTGCCAGCAGCTTAGAAACAGGGCCAGACTATGGCTACACCTTC,CASSLETGPDYGYTF
-,13,TRBV29-1,-,TRBJ1-4,TGCAGCGGACGGAGGGCGATTAATGAAAAACTGTTTTTT,CSGRRAINEKLFF
-,16,TRBV6-2/TRBV6-3,many,TRBJ2-3,TGTGCCAGCAGTTACTCGTGGGACACGAGCACAGATACGCAGTATTTT,CASSYSWDTSTDTQYF
-,14,TRBV30,many,TRBJ2-7,TGTGCCTGGAGTCCTGCAGGAGCGCAAGACGAGCAGTACTTC,CAWSPAGAQDEQYF
-,13,TRBV2,-,TRBJ1-6,TGTGCCAGCAGTGAGTCGGCTGGTTCACCCCTCCACTTT,CASSESAGSPLHF
TRBD1,14,TRBV12-3/TRBV12-4,many,TRBJ1-2,TGTGCCAGCAGTCCGGGACAGGGGTCGGGAGGCTACACCTTC,CASSPGQGSGGYTF
-,15,TRBV30,many,TRBJ2-2,TGTGCCTGGGGGCGTGGTCATGGGAACACCGGGGAGCTGTTTTTT,CAWGRGHGNTGELFF
TRBD1,15,TRBV4-2,many,TRBJ2-7,TGTGCCAGCAGCCTGAATGACAGGGATCCCTACGAGCAGTACTTC,CASSLNDRDPYEQYF
TRBD1,13,TRBV20-1,many,TRBJ1-5,TGCAGTGCAGGGACAGGGGAGTACCAGCCCCAGCATTTT,CSAGTGEYQPQHF
TRBD2,16,TRBV7-2,many,TRBJ2-3,TGTGCCAGCAGCCTAGTCGGGACTAGCGGGAGCGATACGCAGTATTTT,CASSLVGTSGSDTQYF
TRBD2,15,TRBV24-1,-,TRBJ2-3,TGTGCCACCAGCGTAGCGGGACGGAGCACAGATACGCAGTATTTT,CATSVAGRSTDTQYF
-,13,TRBV9,many,TRBJ2-7,TGTGCCAGCAGCGTAGATTTAAACTACGAGCAGTACTTC,CASSVDLNYEQYF
TRBD1,13,TRBV4-3,-,TRBJ2-7,TGCGCCAACAGCCGGCAGGGGGCCGGCGAGCAGTACTTC,CANSRQGAGEQYF
TRBD1,14,TRBV24-1,-,TRBJ1-5,TGTGCCACCAGTGGGACAGGTGAGGGTCAGCCCCAGCATTTT,CATSGTGEGQPQHF
TRBD2,19,TRBV7-9,many,TRBJ2-1,TGTGCCAGCAGCCCCGGGGTAGCGGGGGGGCCAGGTCTATCGAATGAGCAGTTCTTC,CASSPGVAGGPGLSNEQFF
-,14,TRBV7-2,many,TRBJ2-1,TGTGCCAGCAGCCCCAATGAACAGGGCCATGAGCAGTTCTTC,CASSPNEQGHEQFF
TRBD1,14,TRBV11-2,many,TRBJ2-7,TGTGCCAGCAGCGTGGGACAGGGTTACAGCGAGCAGTACTTC,CASSVGQGYSEQYF
-,12,TRBV27,-,TRBJ1-4,TGTGCCAGAAGGGACGGGGGGGAAAAACTGTTTTTT,CARRDGGEKLFF
-,15,TRBV20-1,many,TRBJ2-3,TGCAGTGCTCTATCTGACCTTCCGGGCACAGATACGCAGTATTTT,CSALSDLPGTDTQYF
TRBD2,14,TRBV12-3/TRBV12-4,many,TRBJ2-3,TGTGCCAGCAGTCCTGGGGGGGACGTAGTTACGCAGTATTTT,CASSPGGDVVTQYF
-,15,TRBV5-8,few,TRBJ2-4,TGTGCCAGCAGCTTGGGAGGGAACTCTCAAAACATTCAGTACTTC,CASSLGGNSQNIQYF
-,10,TRBV20-1,few,TRBJ1-1,TGCAGTGCACAGGGATCTGAAGCTTTCTTT,CSAQGSEAFF
-,13,TRBV29-1,few,TRBJ1-1,TGCAGCGTTGAAGAGGCCAGCTTGGTAGGGGCTTTCTTT,CSVEEASLVGAFF
TRBD2,19,TRBV20-1,many,TRBJ2-1,TGCAGTGTTAGAAACAGGGGACTAGCGGGAGTGGAGGTCTACAATGAGCAGTTCTTC,CSVRNRGLAGVEVYNEQFF
-,14,TRBV24-1,-,TRBJ1-3,TGTGCTAGCCGGACCTCGAGCTCTGGAAACACCATATATTTT,CASRTSSSGNTIYF
TRBD1,16,TRBV7-9,-,TRBJ2-3,TGTGCCAGCAGCCCTTCACGGACAGGGAACACAGATACGCAGTATTTT,CASSPSRTGNTDTQYF
TRBD1,14,TRBV6-6,many,TRBJ1-6,TGTGCCAGCAGTTACGGGACAGCTTATTCACCCCTCCACTTT,CASSYGTAYSPLHF
-,15,TRBV5-1,many,TRBJ2-1,TGCGCCAGCAGCTTAGGCGTGACAACCTACAATGAGCAGTTCTTC,CASSLGVTTYNEQFF
TRBD1,13,TRBV20-1,-,TRBJ2-3,TGCAGTGCCCCGGGACAGGCTTACAATGAGCAGTATTTT,CSAPGQAYNEQYF
TRBD1,15,TRBV12-3/TRBV12-4,-,TRBJ1-5,TGTGCCAGCAGTGAAGGGGACAGGGGCAATCAGCCCCAGCATTTT,CASSEGDRGNQPQHF
-,14,TRBV6-5,-,TRBJ2-1,TGTGCCGGCAGTCACGGACTGTCTTCCAGTGAGCAGTTCTTC,CAGSHGLSSSEQFF
-,13,TRBV29-1,many,TRBJ2-7,TGCAGCGCTGCGTCTCCCCCTTCCTACGAGCAGTACTTC,CSAASPPSYEQYF
-,14,TRBV7-9,many,TRBJ2-1,TGTGCCAGCAGCCCCAAGGACGGATACAATGAGCAGTTCTTC,CASSPKDGYNEQFF
-,14,TRBV30,-,TRBJ2-3,TGTGCCTGGAGTGTAGGGGGGGCGAGGGATACGCAGTATTTT,CAWSVGGARDTQYF
TRBD2,15,TRBV20-1,many,TRBJ2-1,TGCAGTGCTAGTGGGACTAGCGGGCCCTACAATGAGCAGTTCTTC,CSASGTSGPYNEQFF
-,13,TRBV13,many,TRBJ2-7,TGTGCCAGCAGCTCTGTCCAGAGGGACGAGCAGTACTTC,CASSSVQRDEQYF